A single TCR beta chain is shown here with its context. This sample was included in a study of blood T cell repertoires in COVID-19. Whole-study context: Sample material is recorded as cDNA or gDNA derived from T cells, B-cell-depleted T cells, or PBMCs.

Clinical history as reported by participants underpinned cohort assignment. Cohort 3 donors counted as recovered after two negative PCRs, clearance, or resolved symptoms. Trimming removed 3 bases from V and 8 bases from J, with 5 bases in between. CDR3 length equals 11 residues. Using immunoSEQ multiplex PCR, the repertoire was profiled, and TCRdb retains in-frame clones only, with some absent. The sample holds under 200,000 clones; 89% are singletons and the top ten take more than 0.75%. The sequencing sample was made of PBMCs or T cells enriched from blood (not recorded which). This clonotype originated in a woman aged 18-29 years who had recovered from COVID-19. This chain uses TRBV12-3 or TRBV12-4 with TRBJ1-3; no clear D gene. This chain's CDR3 is CASSFGDTIYF. In nucleotides, the CDR3 is TGTGCCAGCAGTTTCGGGGACACCATATATTTT.